This T cell receptor beta chain was observed in a study of Graves' ophthalmopathy and Graves' hyperthyroidism. Turning to the study itself: The collection of peripheral blood took place at initial diagnosis, before any treatment.

This clonotype was found many times. Antigen specificity is unknown. Moderate-to-severe activity, CAS at least 3, NOSPECS at least 4 and duration under 3 months characterized donors with ophthalmopathy. This CDR3 is 13 amino acids long. Deletions cut 6 bases from V and 4 bases from J, with 12 bases between. Per germline, CDR1 MDHEN and CDR2 SYDVKM. Findings and limits, study-wide: Most clonotypes expanded in thyroid above 0.001 frequency were present in blood too. Ophthalmopathy progression prediction by the model yielded a sensitivity of 55% to 71% and a specificity of under 80%.

RNA transcripts served as template for amplifying TCR beta CDR3 sequences. In the first round, RT-PCR was carried out with HTBI primers, and a multiplex PCR formed the second round. TCRdb re-called the multiplex PCR reads with MiXCR, one entry per CDR3 protein. The sample has roughly 500,000 distinct CDR3 sequences; 13% to 15% are singletons. This chain links TRBV28 with TRBJ1-1, with a weak D call TRBD1 (5 bases). Material for sequencing was blood. This TCR was sampled from a woman in her twenties or thirties with Graves' ophthalmopathy. The CDR3: CASRRGPGTEAFF. As DNA, the CDR3 is TGTGCCAGCAGAAGGGGACCGGGCACTGAAGCTTTCTTT.